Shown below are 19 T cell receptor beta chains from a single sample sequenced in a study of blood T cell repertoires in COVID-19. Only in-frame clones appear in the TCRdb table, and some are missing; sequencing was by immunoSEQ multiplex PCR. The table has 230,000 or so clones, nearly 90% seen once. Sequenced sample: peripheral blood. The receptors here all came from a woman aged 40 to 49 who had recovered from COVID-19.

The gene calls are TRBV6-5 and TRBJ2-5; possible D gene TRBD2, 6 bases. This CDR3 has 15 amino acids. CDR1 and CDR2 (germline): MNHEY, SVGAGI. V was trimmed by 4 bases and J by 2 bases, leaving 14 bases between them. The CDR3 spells CASSSPGLEQETQYF. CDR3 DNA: TGTGCCAGCAGTTCCCCGGGACTGGAACAAGAGACCCAGTACTTC.

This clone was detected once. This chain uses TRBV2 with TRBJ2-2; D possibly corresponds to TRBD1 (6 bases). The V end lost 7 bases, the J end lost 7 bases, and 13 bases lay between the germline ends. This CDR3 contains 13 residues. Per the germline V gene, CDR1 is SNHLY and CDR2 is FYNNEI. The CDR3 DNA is TGTGCCAGCACCAGGACAGAGGACGGGGAGCTGTTTTTT. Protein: CASTRTEDGELFF.

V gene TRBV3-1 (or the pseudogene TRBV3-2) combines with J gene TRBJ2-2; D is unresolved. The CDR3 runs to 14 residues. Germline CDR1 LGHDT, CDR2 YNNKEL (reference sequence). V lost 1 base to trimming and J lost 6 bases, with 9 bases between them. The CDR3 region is CASSQATGSGELFF. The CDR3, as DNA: TGTGCCAGCAGCCAAGCCACCGGGTCCGGGGAGCTGTTTTTT.

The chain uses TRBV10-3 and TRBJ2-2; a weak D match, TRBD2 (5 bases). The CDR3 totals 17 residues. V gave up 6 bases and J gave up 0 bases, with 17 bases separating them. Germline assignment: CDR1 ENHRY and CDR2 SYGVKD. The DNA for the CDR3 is TGTGCCATCAGCGGACCTTCATGGGGAGCGAACACCGGGGAGCTGTTTTTT. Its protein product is CAISGPSWGANTGELFF.

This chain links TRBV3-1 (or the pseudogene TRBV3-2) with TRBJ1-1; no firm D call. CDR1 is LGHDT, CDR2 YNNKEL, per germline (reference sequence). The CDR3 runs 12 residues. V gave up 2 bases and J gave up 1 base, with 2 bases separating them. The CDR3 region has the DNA TGTGCCAGCAGCCAACAGAACACTGAAGCTTTCTTT. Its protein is CASSQQNTEAFF.

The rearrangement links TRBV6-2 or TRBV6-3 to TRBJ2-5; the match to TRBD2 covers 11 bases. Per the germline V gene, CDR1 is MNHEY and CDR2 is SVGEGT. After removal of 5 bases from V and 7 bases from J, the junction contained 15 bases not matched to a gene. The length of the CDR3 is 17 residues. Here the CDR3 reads CASSNRPGLAVSGTQYF. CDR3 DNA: TGTGCCAGCAGTAACCGCCCGGGACTAGCGGTGTCAGGGACCCAGTACTTC.

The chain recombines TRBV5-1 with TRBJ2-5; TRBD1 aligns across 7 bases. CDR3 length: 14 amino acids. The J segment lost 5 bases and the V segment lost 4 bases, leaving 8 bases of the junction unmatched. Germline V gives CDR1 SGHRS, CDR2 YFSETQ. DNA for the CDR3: TGCGCCAGCAGCAAGGGACAGATAAGGGAGACCCAGTACTTC. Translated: CASSKGQIRETQYF.

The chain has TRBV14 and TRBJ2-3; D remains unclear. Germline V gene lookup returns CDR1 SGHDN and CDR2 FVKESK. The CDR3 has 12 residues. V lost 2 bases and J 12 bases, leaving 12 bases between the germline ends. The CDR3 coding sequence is TGTGCCAGCAGCCAAAGGCCTAGTGTACAGTATTTT. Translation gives CASSQRPSVQYF.

The CDR3 spells CASSLFWGANTEAFF. The CDR3 DNA reads TGTGCCAGCAGCTTATTCTGGGGCGCGAACACTGAAGCTTTCTTT. The chain has TRBV5-4 and TRBJ1-1; D perhaps matches TRBD1 (5 bases). Germline V gene lookup returns CDR1 SGHNT and CDR2 YYREEE (reference sequence). Trimming stripped 2 bases from V and 1 base from J, with 12 bases between. The CDR3 runs to 15 residues.

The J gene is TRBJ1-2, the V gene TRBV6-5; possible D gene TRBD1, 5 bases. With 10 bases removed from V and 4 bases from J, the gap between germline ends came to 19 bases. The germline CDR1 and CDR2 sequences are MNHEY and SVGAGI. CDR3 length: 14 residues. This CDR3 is CATGENQRSYGYTF. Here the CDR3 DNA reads TGTGCCACGGGGGAAAATCAGCGGTCCTATGGCTACACCTTC.

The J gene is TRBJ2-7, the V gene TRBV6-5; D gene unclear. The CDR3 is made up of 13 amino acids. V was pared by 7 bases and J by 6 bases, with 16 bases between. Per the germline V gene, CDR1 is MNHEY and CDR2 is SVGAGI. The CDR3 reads CASTVTETGEQYF. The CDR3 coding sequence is TGTGCCAGCACGGTCACTGAGACGGGCGAGCAGTACTTC.

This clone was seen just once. For the CDR3, the DNA is TGTGCCAGCAGTGAGGGGCAGGTTGGGTCGGGCGAGCAGTACTTC. Translation gives CASSEGQVGSGEQYF. The V call is TRBV2, the J call TRBJ2-7, with D possibly being TRBD1 (5 bases). The germline gives CDR1 SNHLY, CDR2 FYNNEI. The CDR3 is made up of 15 amino acids. Trimming took 3 bases from V and 6 from J, leaving 18 bases between them.

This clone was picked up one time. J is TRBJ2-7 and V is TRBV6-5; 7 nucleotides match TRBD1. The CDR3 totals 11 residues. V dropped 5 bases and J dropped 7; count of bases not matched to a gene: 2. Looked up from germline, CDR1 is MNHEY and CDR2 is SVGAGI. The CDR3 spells CASSIQGEQYF. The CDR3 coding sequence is TGTGCCAGCAGTATACAGGGGGAGCAGTACTTC.

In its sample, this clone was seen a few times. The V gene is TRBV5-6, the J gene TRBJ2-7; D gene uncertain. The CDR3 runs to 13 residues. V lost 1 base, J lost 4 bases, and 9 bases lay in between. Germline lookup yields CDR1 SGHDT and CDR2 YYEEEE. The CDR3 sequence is CASSLYNSYEQYF. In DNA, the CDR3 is TGTGCCAGCAGCTTGTACAATTCTTACGAGCAGTACTTC.

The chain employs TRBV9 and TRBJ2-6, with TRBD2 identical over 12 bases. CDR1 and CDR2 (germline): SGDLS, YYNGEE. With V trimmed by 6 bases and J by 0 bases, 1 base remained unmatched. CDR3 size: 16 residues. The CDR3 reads CASKGLAGSGANVLTF. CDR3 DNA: TGTGCCAGCAAGGGACTAGCGGGCTCTGGGGCCAACGTCCTGACTTTC. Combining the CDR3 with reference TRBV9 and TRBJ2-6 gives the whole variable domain DSGVTQTPKHLITATGQRVTLRCSPRSGDLSVYWYQQSLDQGLQFLIQYYNGEERAKGNILERFSAQQFPDLHSELNLSSLELGDSALYFCASKGLAGSGANVLTFGAGSRLTVL.

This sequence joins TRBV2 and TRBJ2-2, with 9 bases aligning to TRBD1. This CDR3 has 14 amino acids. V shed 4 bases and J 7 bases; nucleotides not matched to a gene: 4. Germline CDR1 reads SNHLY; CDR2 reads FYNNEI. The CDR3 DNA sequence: TGTGCCAGCAGTGGGGACAGGGATTTCGGGGAGCTGTTTTTT. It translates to CASSGDRDFGELFF.

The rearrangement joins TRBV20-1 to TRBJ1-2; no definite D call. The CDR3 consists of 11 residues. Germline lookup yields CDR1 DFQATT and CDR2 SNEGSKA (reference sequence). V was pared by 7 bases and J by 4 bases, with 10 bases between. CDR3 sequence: CSVGGSYGYTF. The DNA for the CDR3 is TGCAGTGTAGGTGGGAGCTATGGCTACACCTTC.

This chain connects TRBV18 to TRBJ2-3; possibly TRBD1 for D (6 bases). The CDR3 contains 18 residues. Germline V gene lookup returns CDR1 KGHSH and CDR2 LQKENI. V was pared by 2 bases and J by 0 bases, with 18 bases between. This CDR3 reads CASSPFEDRRGSTDTQYF. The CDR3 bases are TGTGCCAGCTCACCATTCGAGGACAGACGGGGTAGCACAGATACGCAGTATTTT.

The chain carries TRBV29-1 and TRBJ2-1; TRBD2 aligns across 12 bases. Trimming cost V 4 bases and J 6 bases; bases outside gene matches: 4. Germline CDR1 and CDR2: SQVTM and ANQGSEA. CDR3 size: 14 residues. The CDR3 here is CSVVKGLAGNEQFF. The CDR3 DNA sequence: TGCAGCGTTGTTAAGGGACTAGCGGGCAATGAGCAGTTCTTC.